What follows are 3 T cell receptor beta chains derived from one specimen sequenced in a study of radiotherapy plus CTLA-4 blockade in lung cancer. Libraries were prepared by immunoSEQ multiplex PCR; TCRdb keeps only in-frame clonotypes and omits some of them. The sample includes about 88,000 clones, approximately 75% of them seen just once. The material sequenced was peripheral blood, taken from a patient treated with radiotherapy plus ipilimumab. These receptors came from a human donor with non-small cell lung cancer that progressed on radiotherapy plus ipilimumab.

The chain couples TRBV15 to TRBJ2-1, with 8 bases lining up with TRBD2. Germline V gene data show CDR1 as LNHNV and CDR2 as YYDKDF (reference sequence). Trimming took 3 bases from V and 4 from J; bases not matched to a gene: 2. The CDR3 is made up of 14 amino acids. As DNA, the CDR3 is TGTGCCACCAGCAGCGGACTAGCTTACAATGAGCAGTTCTTC. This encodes CATSSGLAYNEQFF.

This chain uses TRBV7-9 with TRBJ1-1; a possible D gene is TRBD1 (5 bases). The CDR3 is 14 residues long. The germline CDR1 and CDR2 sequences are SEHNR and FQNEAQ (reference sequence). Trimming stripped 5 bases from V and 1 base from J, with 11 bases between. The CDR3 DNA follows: TGTGCCAGCAGCCCTTGGGGGGGGAACACTGAAGCTTTCTTT. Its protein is CASSPWGGNTEAFF.

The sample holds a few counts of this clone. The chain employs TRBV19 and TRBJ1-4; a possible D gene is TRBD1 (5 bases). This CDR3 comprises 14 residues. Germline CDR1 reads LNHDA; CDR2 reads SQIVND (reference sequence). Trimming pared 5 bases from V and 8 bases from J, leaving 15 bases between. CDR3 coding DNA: TGTGCCAGTAGTTCCGAGGGGACGGACGAAAAACTGTTTTTT. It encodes CASSSEGTDEKLFF.